This TCR beta chain emerged from a study of T cells in Graves' hyperthyroidism and ophthalmopathy. Amplification of TCR beta CDR3 regions used RNA as the template. Initially, a first-round RT-PCR of the TCR CDR3 employed the HTBI primer set. From the multiplex PCR reads, TCRdb called clonotypes with MiXCR, one entry per CDR3 protein. The table records under 250,000 distinct CDR3 sequences, 24% of them present only once. This sequence was found in a woman between 35 and 50 years old with Graves' ophthalmopathy. The sequencing input was blood.

CDR3 DNA sequence: TGTGCCAGCAGTTACTCCATAGGGTACGGGGAGCTGTTTTTT. Residues: CASSYSIGYGELFF. V is TRBV6-2 or TRBV6-3 and J is TRBJ2-2; D gene unclear. Trimming left V 0 bases short and J 7 bases short, with 9 bases between. Per the germline V gene, CDR1 is MNHEY and CDR2 is SVGEGT. This CDR3 spans 14 amino acids.